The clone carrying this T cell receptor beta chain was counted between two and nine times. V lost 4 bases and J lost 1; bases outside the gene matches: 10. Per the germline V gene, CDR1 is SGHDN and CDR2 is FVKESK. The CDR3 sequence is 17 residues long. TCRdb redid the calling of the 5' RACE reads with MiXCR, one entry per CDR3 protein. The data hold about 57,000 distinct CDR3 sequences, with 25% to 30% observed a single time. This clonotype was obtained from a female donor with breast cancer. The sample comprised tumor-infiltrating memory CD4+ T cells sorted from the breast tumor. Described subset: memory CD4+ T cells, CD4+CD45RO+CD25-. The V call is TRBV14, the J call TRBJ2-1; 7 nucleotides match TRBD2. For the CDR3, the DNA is TGTGCCAGCAGCCTAGCTCGGGGGGAGTGGTCCTACAATGAGCAGTTCTTC. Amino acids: CASSLARGEWSYNEQFF.